This T cell receptor (beta chain) was sequenced in a study of shared clonotypes between healthy human individuals. Study in general: The donors, a couple of women and a few men, were aged 18 to 49. Notes on the study in general: Shared across a few donors were around 4.7% of the naive CD4 clonotypes. Generation probabilities of non-shared clonotypes were lower (relative to those shared by all four donors).

Germline CDR1 MNHEY, CDR2 SVGAGI. CDR3 size: 12 residues. V lost 6 bases and J lost 6; bases outside the gene matches: 0. The data were produced by immunoSEQ multiplex PCR, yet TCRdb's version contains in-frame clones alone and is incomplete. This table holds more than 2 million clones, approximately 96% found once. As regards this clone: What it binds is unknown.

The receptor's source is a man aged 18 to 30 in good health. The rearrangement uses TRBV6-5 and TRBJ2-1, with TRBD2 identical over 9 bases. The source material was naive CD4+ T cells sorted from blood. The subset here: CD45RA+ positively selected. The CDR3 nucleotides read TGTGCCAGCAGGACTAGCGGCAATGAGCAGTTCTTC. Residues: CASRTSGNEQFF.